The rows below give T cell receptor beta chains drawn from one sample of a study of control samples from healthy donors and cancer patients. Sequencing used immunoSEQ multiplex PCR; TCRdb keeps in-frame clones, though not all of them. The data hold some 140,000 clones, with less than 90% observed a single time. The sample was blood. The receptors shown here come from a woman aged 30 to 39 in good health. Each CDR3 is given with its conserved first and last residue. Fields, in order: CDR3 protein, CDR3 DNA, D gene, clone size, J gene, V gene. The D gene is left open where the match is weak. The listing skips clone size in some rows; elsewhere it reads once, few, many or a size class.

cdr3_aa: CASTKLSGANVLTF
cdr3_nt: TGTGCCAGCACTAAATTATCTGGGGCCAACGTCCTGACTTTC
d_call: .
clone_size: .
j_call: TRBJ2-6
v_call: TRBV5-6

cdr3_aa: CASSLEMDGDTEAFF
cdr3_nt: TGCGCCAGCAGCTTGGAGATGGACGGGGACACTGAAGCTTTCTTT
d_call: .
clone_size: .
j_call: TRBJ1-1
v_call: TRBV5-1

cdr3_aa: CASSQGLAGPKELFF
cdr3_nt: TGTGCCAGCAGCCAAGGACTAGCGGGACCTAAGGAGCTGTTTTTT
d_call: TRBD2
clone_size: .
j_call: TRBJ2-2
v_call: TRBV3-1/TRBV3-2

cdr3_aa: CASSPSGGRYEQYF
cdr3_nt: TGTGCCAGCTCACCGTCAGGGGGTCGTTACGAGCAGTACTTC
d_call: TRBD1
clone_size: .
j_call: TRBJ2-7
v_call: TRBV18

cdr3_aa: CASSLWGGGEKLFF
cdr3_nt: TGTGCCAGCAGCTTATGGGGAGGGGGTGAAAAACTGTTTTTT
d_call: .
clone_size: .
j_call: TRBJ1-4
v_call: TRBV7-9

cdr3_aa: CASSLGQPGELFF
cdr3_nt: TGTGCCAGCAGCTTAGGCCAGCCCGGGGAGCTGTTTTTT
d_call: .
clone_size: .
j_call: TRBJ2-2
v_call: TRBV11-2

cdr3_aa: CARSPLTGRLDYGYTF
cdr3_nt: TGTGCCAGAAGCCCTCTAACAGGGAGGCTAGACTATGGCTACACCTTC
d_call: .
clone_size: .
j_call: TRBJ1-2
v_call: TRBV5-3

cdr3_aa: CASSQGDANEKLFF
cdr3_nt: TGCGCCAGCAGCCAGGGGGACGCTAATGAAAAACTGTTTTTT
d_call: .
clone_size: .
j_call: TRBJ1-4
v_call: TRBV4-1

cdr3_aa: CASSFNGPGATISYF
cdr3_nt: TGTGCCAGCAGTTTTAATGGGCCAGGAGCAACAATATCGTACTTC
d_call: .
clone_size: .
j_call: TRBJ2-7
v_call: TRBV28

cdr3_aa: CASRWDRGQETQYF
cdr3_nt: TGTGCCAGCAGATGGGACAGGGGACAAGAGACCCAGTACTTC
d_call: TRBD1
clone_size: .
j_call: TRBJ2-5
v_call: TRBV28

cdr3_aa: CASSFGTSGIPNEQFF
cdr3_nt: TGTGCCAGCAGCTTCGGGACTAGCGGGATTCCGAATGAGCAGTTCTTC
d_call: TRBD2
clone_size: .
j_call: TRBJ2-1
v_call: TRBV7-8

cdr3_aa: CASSQGLAGYNEQFF
cdr3_nt: TGTGCCAGCAGCCAAGGGTTAGCGGGGTACAATGAGCAGTTCTTC
d_call: TRBD2
clone_size: .
j_call: TRBJ2-1
v_call: TRBV3-1/TRBV3-2

cdr3_aa: CASSSGQNPGANVLTF
cdr3_nt: TGCGCCAGCAGCTCGGGACAGAACCCTGGGGCCAACGTCCTGACTTTC
d_call: TRBD1
clone_size: .
j_call: TRBJ2-6
v_call: TRBV5-1

cdr3_aa: CASSSSGLLGQFF
cdr3_nt: TGTGCCAGCAGCTCCTCGGGACTATTGGGGCAGTTCTTC
d_call: TRBD2
clone_size: .
j_call: TRBJ2-1
v_call: TRBV7-3

cdr3_aa: CASSEDRERSPLHF
cdr3_nt: TGTGCCAGCAGTGAGGACAGGGAGAGATCACCCCTCCACTTT
d_call: TRBD1
clone_size: .
j_call: TRBJ1-6
v_call: TRBV2

cdr3_aa: CASSGGLAATSYEQYF
cdr3_nt: TGTGCCAGCAGCGGGGGACTAGCGGCTACCTCCTACGAGCAGTACTTC
d_call: TRBD2
clone_size: .
j_call: TRBJ2-7
v_call: TRBV5-4

cdr3_aa: CASSLIRDPTTQYF
cdr3_nt: TGTGCCAGCAGCTTGATCCGGGATCCGACTACGCAGTATTTT
d_call: .
clone_size: once
j_call: TRBJ2-3
v_call: TRBV5-4

cdr3_aa: CASEVAPYQETQYF
cdr3_nt: TGTGCCAGCGAAGTTGCCCCGTACCAAGAGACCCAGTACTTC
d_call: .
clone_size: .
j_call: TRBJ2-5
v_call: TRBV6-5

cdr3_aa: CAWSVSARETQYF
cdr3_nt: TGTGCCTGGAGTGTATCGGCTAGAGAGACCCAGTACTTC
d_call: .
clone_size: once
j_call: TRBJ2-5
v_call: TRBV30

cdr3_aa: CASSDQGTDTQYF
cdr3_nt: TGCGCCAGCAGCGATCAAGGCACAGATACGCAGTATTTT
d_call: .
clone_size: .
j_call: TRBJ2-3
v_call: TRBV5-1

cdr3_aa: CASSPRSGGEQFF
cdr3_nt: TGTGCCAGCAGCCCCCGATCTGGGGGTGAGCAGTTCTTC
d_call: .
clone_size: .
j_call: TRBJ2-1
v_call: TRBV7-3

cdr3_aa: CSASRTANYGYTF
cdr3_nt: TGCAGTGCTAGTAGGACAGCTAACTATGGCTACACCTTC
d_call: .
clone_size: .
j_call: TRBJ1-2
v_call: TRBV20-1

cdr3_aa: CASSRQGNTEAFF
cdr3_nt: TGTGCCAGCAGCCGACAAGGGAACACTGAAGCTTTCTTT
d_call: .
clone_size: .
j_call: TRBJ1-1
v_call: TRBV14

cdr3_aa: CASSPDSLVEYNEQFF
cdr3_nt: TGTGCCAGCAGCCCGGACAGTTTGGTGGAGTACAATGAGCAGTTCTTC
d_call: .
clone_size: few
j_call: TRBJ2-1
v_call: TRBV7-4

cdr3_aa: CASSRTLVLAGGGEQFF
cdr3_nt: TGTGCCAGCAGTCGCACACTCGTGCTAGCGGGAGGGGGTGAGCAGTTCTTC
d_call: TRBD2
clone_size: .
j_call: TRBJ2-1
v_call: TRBV6-6

cdr3_aa: CASSKTGTGETEAFF
cdr3_nt: TGTGCCAGCTCAAAAACCGGGACAGGGGAAACTGAAGCTTTCTTT
d_call: TRBD1
clone_size: .
j_call: TRBJ1-1
v_call: TRBV18

cdr3_aa: CASSLVLNQPQHF
cdr3_nt: TGTGCCAGCAGCTTGGTCCTCAATCAGCCCCAGCATTTT
d_call: .
clone_size: .
j_call: TRBJ1-5
v_call: TRBV5-5

cdr3_aa: CASSESAGRNYGYTF
cdr3_nt: TGTGCCAGCAGTGAATCAGCAGGGCGGAACTATGGCTACACCTTC
d_call: .
clone_size: .
j_call: TRBJ1-2
v_call: TRBV2

cdr3_aa: CASRQGLSNQPQHF
cdr3_nt: TGTGCCAGCAGGCAGGGCCTAAGCAATCAGCCCCAGCATTTT
d_call: .
clone_size: .
j_call: TRBJ1-5
v_call: TRBV2

cdr3_aa: CAISEAGYEQYF
cdr3_nt: TGTGCCATCAGTGAAGCGGGCTACGAGCAGTACTTC
d_call: .
clone_size: .
j_call: TRBJ2-7
v_call: TRBV10-3

cdr3_aa: CASSTPTGVVAEAFF
cdr3_nt: TGTGCCAGCAGTACCCCAACAGGGGTCGTTGCTGAAGCTTTCTTT
d_call: TRBD1
clone_size: .
j_call: TRBJ1-1
v_call: TRBV28

cdr3_aa: CASSLDRTEGNTIYF
cdr3_nt: TGTGCCAGCAGCTTGGACCGGACGGAGGGAAACACCATATATTTT
d_call: .
clone_size: .
j_call: TRBJ1-3
v_call: TRBV7-9